This T cell receptor (beta chain) appears in the sequencing data of a study of shared clonotypes between healthy human individuals. Background on the study: Every donor yielded three CD4 naive, three CD4 memory, two CD8 naive and one CD8 memory plate. Study-wide points: The sharing of 4.5% to 5.5% of naive CD4 clonotypes was seen across a few donors.

As regards this clone: What it recognizes is unknown.

Germline V gene lookup returns CDR1 MDHEN and CDR2 SYDVKM. The V end was cut by 5 bases, the J end by 0 bases, with 11 bases between. This CDR3 has 14 residues. Deep was the level at which the assay was run. Measured with immunoSEQ multiplex PCR; TCRdb has only the in-frame clones, and not every one. The repertoire has some 1,100,000 clones, 75% to 80% of them found once; the top ten carry 0.52%. The sequence derives from a man aged 18 to 29 in good health. Some clones in this sample may be carry-over from other donors' samples. This chain uses TRBV28 with TRBJ2-7, with D perhaps TRBD1 or TRBD2 (7 bases each). Sequenced input: memory CD4+ T cells from PBMCs. Subset: CD45RA-negative fraction. CDR3 protein: CASSQGGSSYEQYF. The CDR3 nucleotides are TGTGCCAGCAGTCAGGGGGGGAGCTCCTACGAGCAGTACTTC. Based on the CDR3 plus reference TRBV28 and TRBJ2-7, the full variable domain is DVKVTQSSRYLVKRTGEKVFLECVQDMDHENMFWYRQDPGLGLRLIYFSYDVKMKEKGDIPEGYSVSREKKERFSLILESASTNQTSMYLCASSQGGSSYEQYFGPGTRLTVT.